This is a list of T cell receptor beta chains from one sample in a study of T-cell memory formation after mild COVID-19. TCRdb called the 5' RACE reads again in MiXCR, with one record for every CDR3 protein. Of about 560,000 distinct CDR3 sequences in the sample, around 15% were seen once. The material sequenced was PBMCs or a T cell subset sorted from them (not recorded which). All receptors derive from an adult woman who had mild COVID-19 (a few samples of this study predate the infection). Cell type and time point are not known. Each CDR3 is given with its conserved first and last residue. Each record gives: V gene, D gene, clone size, J gene, CDR3 DNA, CDR3 protein. The D gene is left open where the match is weak. The size of a clone is reported for some rows only, either as once, few or many, or as a class for expanded clones.

TRBV7-2	TRBD2	many	TRBJ2-5	TGTGCCAGCAGCTTAGCGCGTACTAGCGGGAGTGAAACCCAGTACTTC	CASSLARTSGSETQYF
TRBV29-1	.	.	TRBJ2-1	TGCAGCGTTGAGGGCGACTACAATGAGCAGTTCTTC	CSVEGDYNEQFF
TRBV5-1	TRBD2	few	TRBJ2-3	TGCGCCAGCAGTCAAGAAGCGGGAGATACAGATACGCAGTATTTT	CASSQEAGDTDTQYF
TRBV18	TRBD2	.	TRBJ2-1	TGTGCCAGCTCAAAGCGGGAGGGGGCCTACAATGAGCAGTTCTTC	CASSKREGAYNEQFF
TRBV4-2	.	few	TRBJ2-3	TGTGCCAGCAGCCAAGACTTCCCGGGGTACACAGATACGCAGTATTTT	CASSQDFPGYTDTQYF
TRBV7-9	.	few	TRBJ1-1	TGTGCCAGCAGCTTAGAAAGGTGGGGCCAGATGAACACTGAAGCTTTCTTT	CASSLERWGQMNTEAFF
TRBV15	.	few	TRBJ1-1	TGTGCCACCAGCAGAGACGGGACACCTGAAGCTTTCTTT	CATSRDGTPEAFF
TRBV4-1	.	few	TRBJ1-5	TGCGCCAGCAGCCAAGAGCCAACAGGGTATCAGCCCCAGCATTTT	CASSQEPTGYQPQHF
TRBV12-2	.	.	TRBJ2-1	TGTGCAAGTCGCTCCCCAAGGACCCCAATCCGGGACTGCACCCGTCGCTATGAGCAGTTCTTC	CASRSPRTPIRDCTRRYEQFF
TRBV5-5	.	few	TRBJ2-1	TGTGCCAGCAGCTTGGAACGGGGGTCCTACAATGAGCAGTTCTTC	CASSLERGSYNEQFF
TRBV12-3/TRBV12-4	.	.	TRBJ1-1	TGTGCCAGCAGTCCGCAATACGGAGAGTGGACTGAAGCTTTCTTT	CASSPQYGEWTEAFF
TRBV9	TRBD2	once	TRBJ2-3	TGTGCCAGCAGCCCCCAATCGACTAGCGGAAATACGCAGTATTTT	CASSPQSTSGNTQYF
TRBV20-1	TRBD1	few	TRBJ1-2	TGCAGTGCTAGATACAGGGGCTATGGCTACACCTTC	CSARYRGYGYTF
TRBV9	TRBD1	few	TRBJ2-5	TGTGCCAGCAGCGTAGGTGACAGGGGGCTGGCAGAGACCCAGTACTTC	CASSVGDRGLAETQYF
TRBV2	.	.	TRBJ2-7	TGTGCCAGCGGCAGGATGAACTACGAGCAGTACTTC	CASGRMNYEQYF
TRBV12-3/TRBV12-4	.	.	TRBJ2-1	TGTGCCAGCAGTTTCGGTACCGTAAATGAGCAGTTCTTC	CASSFGTVNEQFF
TRBV5-1	TRBD2	many	TRBJ2-7	TGCGCCAGCAGCCTACCCACCGGGGGGGGAGGTGACGAGCAGTACTTC	CASSLPTGGGGDEQYF
TRBV15	TRBD2	.	TRBJ2-1	TGTGCCACCAGCAGAGAATTCCGATTAGCGGGGGCCTACAATGAGCAGTTCTTC	CATSREFRLAGAYNEQFF
TRBV18	.	.	TRBJ2-5	TGTGCCAGCTCACCCTTCGCCACGGGAGAAGAGACCCAGTACTTC	CASSPFATGEETQYF
TRBV12-3/TRBV12-4	.	many	TRBJ2-7	TGTGCCAGCAGTCCCGGTTACTCCAGGCACTACGAGCAGTACTTC	CASSPGYSRHYEQYF
TRBV7-9	.	.	TRBJ1-4	TGTGCCAGCAGCTTTGGGGCAACTAATGAAAAACTGTTTTTT	CASSFGATNEKLFF
TRBV10-3	TRBD1	few	TRBJ2-3	TGTGCCATCAAAGGACCCCAGGGGGCATTTCGGGAGTTGGACACAGATACGCAGTATTTT	CAIKGPQGAFRELDTDTQYF
TRBV7-9	TRBD2	.	TRBJ2-7	TGTGCCAGCTTAGCGGGGAGCTCCTACGAGCAGTACTTC	CASLAGSSYEQYF
TRBV6-5	TRBD1	few	TRBJ2-7	TGTGCCAGCAGTGCCTTACAGGGGGCATACGAGCAGTACTTC	CASSALQGAYEQYF
TRBV29-1	TRBD1	few	TRBJ2-3	TGCAGCGTTGATGGGACAGGGGCCACAGATACGCAGTATTTT	CSVDGTGATDTQYF
TRBV6-6	TRBD2	.	TRBJ2-1	TGTGCCAGCAGTTCCCCTGGGGTAGCGGGCTCCATACAGAATGAGCAGTTCTTC	CASSSPGVAGSIQNEQFF
TRBV6-5	.	.	TRBJ1-1	TGTGCCAGCAGTAAGCCCTCAGGCTCTGAAGCTTTCTTT	CASSKPSGSEAFF
TRBV4-3	.	.	TRBJ2-1	TGCGCCAGCAGCCAAGAGGGTCACAATGAGCAGTTCTTC	CASSQEGHNEQFF
TRBV12-3/TRBV12-4	TRBD1	.	TRBJ2-3	TGTGCCAGCAGTTGGGGACAGCGACGCACAGATACGCAGTATTTT	CASSWGQRRTDTQYF
TRBV29-1	TRBD2	.	TRBJ2-1	TGCAGCGTTGAGGCTAGCGGGAGTAAGTCCTACAATGAGCAGTTCTTC	CSVEASGSKSYNEQFF
TRBV9	TRBD2	.	TRBJ2-1	TGTGCCAGCAGCGTATCGGGGACTACCTACAATGAGCAGTTCTTC	CASSVSGTTYNEQFF
TRBV5-5	.	.	TRBJ1-1	TGTGCCAGCAGCTTGGCCGGACGGGCGTCCAACACTGAAGCTTTCTTT	CASSLAGRASNTEAFF
TRBV7-8	TRBD1	.	TRBJ2-1	TGTGCCAGCAGAGAACGCTGGGACAGCCTAATCAATGAGCAGTTCTTC	CASRERWDSLINEQFF
TRBV6-5	TRBD2	few	TRBJ2-3	TGTGCCAGCAGTTACTCGGATATACTAGCGGGGGGCCGGTGGGATACGCAGTATTTT	CASSYSDILAGGRWDTQYF
TRBV5-1	TRBD2	many	TRBJ2-4	TGCGCCAGCAGCCCCCTAGCGGGAGAAAACATTCAGTACTTC	CASSPLAGENIQYF
TRBV5-1	TRBD1	.	TRBJ2-7	TGCGCCAGCAGCATATGGACAGGGAATGACGAGCAGTACTTC	CASSIWTGNDEQYF
TRBV4-1	.	many	TRBJ2-1	TGCGCCAGCAGCCAAGACCCGATTCACAATGAGCAGTTCTTC	CASSQDPIHNEQFF
TRBV4-3	TRBD2	.	TRBJ2-7	TGCGCCAGCAGCCAAGCCCGGACTAGCGGCCACTACGAGCAGTACTTC	CASSQARTSGHYEQYF
TRBV4-1	TRBD2	.	TRBJ2-7	TGCGCCAGCAGCCAGATAGCGGGACTTACCTACGAGCAGTACTTC	CASSQIAGLTYEQYF